Listed below are T cell receptor beta chains from one sample, sequenced in a study of blood T cell repertoires in COVID-19. TCRdb's copy holds only in-frame clones and misses some; the assay was immunoSEQ multiplex PCR. The table shows about 310,000 clones, with about nine tenths occurring only once. Sequences were obtained from peripheral blood. These receptors all stem from a man in his fifties with active or convalescent COVID-19. Both conserved end residues are part of each CDR3. Fields, in order: D gene, J gene, V gene, clone size, CDR3 protein, CDR3 DNA. D genes are given only for firm matches. Size is stated for part of the rows, as once, few or many counts, or as a class when the clone is expanded.

TRBD1,TRBJ2-7,TRBV4-1,few,CASSQVPGQGDEQYF,TGCGCCAGCAGCCAAGTTCCGGGACAGGGGGACGAGCAGTACTTC
-,TRBJ1-4,TRBV7-9,-,CASAGLFREKLFF,TGTGCCAGCGCCGGACTGTTTAGAGAAAAACTGTTTTTT
TRBD1,TRBJ1-2,TRBV4-3,-,CASSQARQGLFYGYTF,TGCGCCAGCAGCCAAGCCCGACAGGGATTATTCTATGGCTACACCTTC
TRBD1,TRBJ2-2,TRBV19,-,CASRRGLRTGELFF,TGTGCCAGTAGGAGGGGGCTGAGAACCGGGGAGCTGTTTTTT
TRBD1,TRBJ2-1,TRBV28,-,CASSLRTGGSYNEQFF,TGTGCCAGCAGTCTTCGGACAGGGGGCTCCTACAATGAGCAGTTCTTC
TRBD1,TRBJ1-2,TRBV11-2,-,CASSSIRTGGGGYTF,TGTGCCAGCAGCTCCATCCGGACAGGGGGCGGTGGCTACACCTTC
-,TRBJ2-7,TRBV11-2,-,CASSFGLTFTYEQYF,TGTGCCAGCAGCTTCGGACTAACCTTTACCTACGAGCAGTACTTC
TRBD1,TRBJ2-2,TRBV14,-,CASSQDRGQGNTGELFF,TGTGCCAGCAGCCAAGATCGGGGACAGGGTAACACCGGGGAGCTGTTTTTT
-,TRBJ1-2,TRBV9,once,CASSVEGVTYGYTF,TGTGCCAGCAGCGTAGAAGGGGTCACCTATGGCTACACCTTC
-,TRBJ1-1,TRBV6-1,-,CASSESRGPEAFF,TGTGCCAGCAGTGAGTCCAGGGGCCCTGAAGCTTTCTTT
-,TRBJ2-2,TRBV9,-,CASSVDGVTGELFF,TGTGCCAGCAGCGTAGACGGGGTTACCGGGGAGCTGTTTTTT
TRBD2,TRBJ2-2,TRBV5-1,-,CASSRGGAGTGELFF,TGCGCCAGCAGCCGGGGGGGCGCTGGTACCGGGGAGCTGTTTTTT
-,TRBJ2-5,TRBV2,-,CASSGEETQYF,TGTGCCAGCAGTGGAGAAGAGACCCAGTACTTC